One and the same sample provided the 16 T cell receptor beta chains below, sequenced in a study of shared clonotypes between healthy human individuals. Generated by immunoSEQ multiplex PCR, the TCRdb table keeps only in-frame clones and is missing some. This table has over a million clones, just under 99% appearing once. Specimen: naive CD4+ T cells sorted from blood. Subset reported: CD45RA+ positively selected. These receptors came from a man aged 30 to 45 in good health.

The chain joins TRBV28 to TRBJ2-7; the D is unclear. V lost 6 bases to trimming and J lost 4 bases, with 16 bases between them. Germline V gives CDR1 MDHEN, CDR2 SYDVKM. The CDR3 is 14 residues long. For the CDR3, the DNA is TGTGCCAGCAGAGGAACACCCCTGGGATACGAGCAGTACTTC. Its protein is CASRGTPLGYEQYF. Supplemented by reference TRBV28 and TRBJ2-7, the full variable domain reads DVKVTQSSRYLVKRTGEKVFLECVQDMDHENMFWYRQDPGLGLRLIYFSYDVKMKEKGDIPEGYSVSREKKERFSLILESASTNQTSMYLCASRGTPLGYEQYFGPGTRLTVT.

V usage is TRBV7-9 and J usage is TRBJ1-1, with 8 bases that match TRBD1. Germline V CDR1 and CDR2: SEHNR, FQNEAQ (reference sequence). The CDR3 is 16 residues long. V shed 6 bases, J shed 1 base, and the junction held 10 bases outside the gene matches. The CDR3 is CASSRGQGLPNTEAFF. The CDR3 DNA follows: TGTGCCAGCAGTCGTGGACAGGGCCTACCGAACACTGAAGCTTTCTTT.

Turning to this clone: A read error may produce the germline difference seen at one junction end. V gene TRBV14 combines with J gene TRBJ2-3; no firm D call. Germline loops: CDR1 SGHDN, CDR2 FVKESK. The CDR3 is 13 residues long. The CDR3 nucleotides are TGTGCCAGCAGTCAAGTTGACACAGATACGCAGTATTTT. As protein: CASSQVDTDTQYF.

This clone appeared once. Different DNA sequences within this sample yield the same CDR3. The CDR3 DNA sequence: TGCGCCAGCAGCTTGGGCGGAAAAGAGACCCAGTACTTC. Amino acid sequence: CASSLGGKETQYF. The chain carries TRBV5-1 and TRBJ2-5, with D uncertain. This CDR3 has 13 residues. Trimming stripped 0 bases from V and 3 bases from J, with 6 bases between. Germline V gene sequence: CDR1 SGHRS, CDR2 YFSETQ.

This chain connects TRBV9 to TRBJ2-1; TRBD2 matches at 9 bases. The CDR3 totals 14 residues. The germline V gene encodes CDR1 SGDLS and CDR2 YYNGEE. V gave up 4 bases and J gave up 6 bases; unmatched junction bases: 5. The CDR3 DNA follows: TGTGCCAGCAGCCCCGGGACTAGCACCAATGAGCAGTTCTTC. The encoded protein is CASSPGTSTNEQFF. The full variable domain, its missing parts supplied by reference TRBV9 and TRBJ2-1, is DSGVTQTPKHLITATGQRVTLRCSPRSGDLSVYWYQQSLDQGLQFLIQYYNGEERAKGNILERFSAQQFPDLHSELNLSSLELGDSALYFCASSPGTSTNEQFFGPGTRLTVL.

As concerns this clone: The germline gene is not matched at one end of the junction; a read error may be the cause. The chain employs TRBV7-2 and TRBJ1-5, with a possible D match to TRBD1 (5 bases). This CDR3 is 16 amino acids long. The germline gives CDR1 SGHTA, CDR2 FQGNSA. The CDR3: CASSLGGHLVLSPQHF. The CDR3 coding sequence is TGTGCCAGCAGTTTAGGAGGACACCTCGTTTTATCGCCCCAGCATTTT.

The rearrangement joins TRBV6-1 to TRBJ2-1, with TRBD1 matching 7 bases. This CDR3 has 16 amino acids. The V gene's germline CDR1 is MNHNS and CDR2 SASEGT. Trimming cost V 2 bases and J 7 bases; bases outside gene matches: 11. This chain's CDR3 is CASSERSRGPGNEQFF. The CDR3 bases are TGTGCCAGCAGTGAACGGTCTAGGGGGCCGGGAAATGAGCAGTTCTTC.

V and J are TRBV5-6 and TRBJ1-5; D call uncertain. The CDR3 has 15 amino acids. Germline V gives CDR1 SGHDT, CDR2 YYEEEE. V gave up 0 bases and J gave up 0 bases, with 7 bases separating them. CDR3 sequence reads: CASSLGVPSNQPQHF. CDR3 DNA: TGTGCCAGCAGCTTGGGAGTTCCTAGCAATCAGCCCCAGCATTTT.

This clone was detected only once. V usage is TRBV27 and J usage is TRBJ2-2; D ambiguous. The germline gives CDR1 MNHEY, CDR2 SMNVEV (reference sequence). The CDR3 contains 13 residues. V dropped 3 bases and J dropped 7 bases, with 9 bases sitting between them. In DNA form, the CDR3 reads TGTGCCAGCAGTTTCATTGGTTACGGGGAGCTGTTTTTT. Translating gives CASSFIGYGELFF.

The chain carries TRBV6-6 and TRBJ1-4; TRBD1 matches 12 bases. The germline V gene has CDR1 MNHNY and CDR2 SVGAGI (reference sequence). CDR3 length: 15 amino acids. After removal of 5 bases from V and 7 bases from J, the junction contained 5 bases not matched to a gene. The DNA for the CDR3 is TGTGCCAGCAGTCCCCTGGGACAGGGGGCTGAAAAACTGTTTTTT. Its protein product is CASSPLGQGAEKLFF.

Note on this clone: The sample has other DNA sequences that encode this CDR3 too. The V gene is TRBV5-4, the J gene TRBJ1-1; a possible D gene is TRBD1 (6 bases). The CDR3 is made up of 14 amino acids. V was pared by 4 bases and J by 2 bases, with 12 bases between. The germline V gene has CDR1 SGHNT and CDR2 YYREEE (reference sequence). The CDR3 reads CASSLTGSNTEAFF. DNA for the CDR3: TGTGCCAGCAGCCTGACAGGATCTAACACTGAAGCTTTCTTT.

This chain uses TRBV19 with TRBJ2-1; the match to TRBD1 covers 9 bases. The V and J ends lost 5 bases and 0 bases, in that order; junction bases with no gene match: 5. CDR3 length: 16 residues. Per the germline V gene, CDR1 is LNHDA and CDR2 is SQIVND (reference sequence). CDR3 coding DNA: TGTGCCAGTAGTGGGACAGGGTCAAGCTCCTACAATGAGCAGTTCTTC. Amino acids: CASSGTGSSSYNEQFF.

The chain has TRBV5-1 and TRBJ2-7, with D possibly being TRBD1 (6 bases). The CDR3 is made up of 14 amino acids. Germline V gene lookup returns CDR1 SGHRS and CDR2 YFSETQ. The V end lost 0 bases, the J end lost 5 bases, and 12 bases lay between the germline ends. The CDR3 DNA sequence: TGCGCCAGCAGCTTGGTAACAGGGTCAGACGAGCAGTACTTC. Translating it yields CASSLVTGSDEQYF.

The chain recombines TRBV2 with TRBJ2-6, with a possible D match to TRBD1 (6 bases). Trimming removed 8 bases at V and 2 bases at J, with 10 bases between. Per germline, CDR1 SNHLY and CDR2 FYNNEI. This CDR3 is built from 14 residues. CDR3 DNA sequence: TGTGCCAGCCAAGACAGGACTGGGGCCAACGTCCTGACTTTC. Translating it yields CASQDRTGANVLTF.

The chain combines TRBV19 with TRBJ1-5, with TRBD1 matching 8 bases. V was pared by 4 bases and J by 2 bases, with 7 bases of the junction left unmatched. The CDR3 runs to 16 residues. Germline V gene lookup returns CDR1 LNHDA and CDR2 SQIVND (reference sequence). This CDR3 is CASSTRTGSGNQPQHF. The CDR3 DNA sequence: TGTGCCAGTAGTACCAGGACAGGGTCGGGCAATCAGCCCCAGCATTTT.

This chain connects TRBV18 to TRBJ1-4; TRBD1 agrees at 7 bases. Germline CDR1 KGHSH, CDR2 LQKENI. Trimming cost V 3 bases and J 0 bases; bases outside gene matches: 13. This CDR3 contains 19 residues. The CDR3 protein is CASSPMMTGSAATNEKLFF. In DNA, the CDR3 is TGTGCCAGCTCACCCATGATGACAGGGTCGGCCGCAACTAATGAAAAACTGTTTTTT.